This record concerns one T cell receptor beta chain sequence. Germline V gene sequence: CDR1 MGHRA, CDR2 YSYEKL. CDR3 length equals 15 residues. With 3 bases removed from V and 7 bases from J, the gap between germline ends came to 15 bases. These data originate in a study of blood T cells in healthy people across ages. A second PCR of roughly 7 to 11 cycles used a sample-barcoded 5' primer and a J-beta primer mix. One entry per CDR3 protein, called by TCRdb with MiXCR from the 5' RACE reads. The sample has approximately 940,000 distinct CDR3 sequences; about 48% are singletons. The clonotype originates from a man aged 25 to 40 in good health. The specimen was blood. V is TRBV4-1 and J is TRBJ2-2, with a possible D match to TRBD2 (5 bases). CDR3 in amino acids: CASSHLRVLGGELFF. For the CDR3, the DNA is TGCGCCAGCAGCCATCTGCGGGTCCTGGGCGGGGAGCTGTTTTTT.